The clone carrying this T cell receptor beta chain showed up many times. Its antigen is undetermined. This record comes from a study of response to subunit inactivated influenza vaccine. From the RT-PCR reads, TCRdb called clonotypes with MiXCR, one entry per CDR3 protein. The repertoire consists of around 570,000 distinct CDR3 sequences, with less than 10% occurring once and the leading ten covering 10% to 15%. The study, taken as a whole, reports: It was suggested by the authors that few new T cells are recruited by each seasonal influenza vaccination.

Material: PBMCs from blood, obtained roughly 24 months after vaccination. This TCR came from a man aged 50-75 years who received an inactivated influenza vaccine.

CDR3 bases: TGTGCCAGCAGCGCCCCCGTGGACAGGGGGGGATCCATGAACACTGAAGCTTTCTTT. This codes for CASSAPVDRGGSMNTEAFF. The J gene is TRBJ1-1, the V gene TRBV9, with TRBD1 matching 10 bases. Losses at the gene ends were 3 bases for V and 0 bases for J; bases not matched to a gene: 14. The length of the CDR3 is 19 residues. CDR1 is SGDLS and CDR2 is YYNGEE in the germline V gene.